This T cell receptor (beta chain) was retrieved from a study of blood T cells in healthy people across ages. The second PCR ran about 6 to 12 cycles with a sample-barcoded 5' primer and J-beta primers. TCRdb used MiXCR to reprocess the 5' RACE reads, holding one entry per CDR3 protein. The sample includes about 800,000 distinct CDR3 sequences, more than 20% of them seen just once. Trimming took 4 bases from V and 7 from J, leaving 15 bases between them. This CDR3 spans 14 amino acids. Germline V CDR1 and CDR2: KGHDR, SFDVKD. These data were likewise used in another study, on T cells of mothers and their children.

This receptor was obtained from a boy aged 10-17 years in good health. The rearrangement joins TRBV24-1 to TRBJ1-1; the D gene is possibly TRBD1 (5 bases). The sequencing sample was made of blood. CDR3 residues: CATSDPSAGHEAFF. The CDR3 DNA follows: TGTGCCACCAGTGACCCCTCGGCAGGGCATGAAGCTTTCTTT.